This T cell receptor beta chain was captured by sequencing in a study of graft-versus-host responses after intestinal transplantation. The overall study: Recipients had multivisceral, liver-intestinal, or isolated intestinal transplants. Recipients across the board were started on anti-thymocyte globulin induction, then kept on tacrolimus and steroids for around three years.

The table came from immunoSEQ multiplex PCR; TCRdb's copy has only in-frame clones and leaves some out. The sample includes 90,000 to 120,000 clones, around 90% seen only once; the top ten take about 0.7%. Germline CDR1 and CDR2: DFQATT and SNEGSKA (reference sequence). This CDR3 has 11 residues. V lost 3 bases and J 5 bases, leaving 7 bases between the germline ends. About this clone: Its antigen is still unknown.

Regarding the study as a whole: Allografts of patients with graft-donor T cell macrochimerism showed high graft-versus-host to host-versus-graft clone ratios. Among circulating GvH clones, peak levels were associated with early post-transplant declines in HvG clones.

Specimen: unstimulated CD4+ T cells sorted from spleen or lymph node cells, collected before transplant. The TCR originated in a human donor who was the organ donor for an intestinal transplant. The V call is TRBV20-1, the J call TRBJ2-5; no reliable D call. CDR3: CSARWTETQYF. In nucleotides, the CDR3 is TGCAGTGCTAGGTGGACCGAGACCCAGTACTTC.